This T cell receptor (beta chain) was observed in a study of siplizumab effects on memory and regulatory T cells. Turning to this clone: Its target is not known.

Data came from immunoSEQ multiplex PCR; TCRdb stores just in-frame clones and leaves some out. The table records some 100,000 clones, about 95% of them present only once. General study points: Apparently more diverse than memory cells, naive T cells also seemed major alloresponse contributors. Tracing alloreactive clones into unstimulated subsets worked for only a minor fraction of them. Siplizumab brought about a significant reduction in alloreactive sequences traceable to unstimulated CD4+ memory cells. Proliferating clones, CD4+ or CD8+, lacked an assignable naive or memory phenotype in roughly 80-96% of cases.

CDR1 and CDR2 (germline): MNHEY, SVGAGI. This CDR3 spans 16 amino acids. V was clipped by 2 bases and J by 7 bases, with 19 bases between them. The sample comprised non-Treg CD4+ T cells sorted from blood. V usage is TRBV6-5 and J usage is TRBJ2-3, with a weak D call TRBD2 (6 bases). The sequence was collected from a human donor in good health. The CDR3 DNA reads as TGTGCCAGCAGTTACCCTCCCGGGCAGGGAGGAAATACGCAGTATTTT. Its protein product is CASSYPPGQGGNTQYF.